What follows describes a single T cell receptor (beta chain). The clone's antigen remains unknown. Base qualities are not provided; no much larger clone lies one nucleotide away. Healthy HIV-negative adults with no recently reported acute infections or vaccinations were included as donors. Only Caucasian adults living in Nashville, Tennessee, USA were represented among the donors. CD4+ T cells were enriched by magnetic negative selection, after which naive cells were positively selected on CD45RA and the negative fraction was taken as the memory subset. Blood was obtained by leukapheresis, after which PBMCs were separated by Ficoll-Histopaque density gradient centrifugation and cryopreserved in liquid nitrogen vapor phase. Analytical flow cytometry was used to check the purity and quantity of each magnetically sorted T cell population. Genomic DNA was isolated from every sorted fraction and measured by UV absorbance on a Nanodrop 2000c.

Based on the germline V gene, the CDR1 and CDR2 sequences are SNHLY and FYNNEI. V was cut back by 0 bases and J by 0 bases, leaving a gap of 12 bases between them. Counted from cysteine to phenylalanine, this CDR3 has 17 amino acids. Only CDR3 DNA is held: 51 bases, read in frame from base 1. This sample was taken from a study of shared clonotypes between healthy human individuals (dated by TCRdb to between 2020 and 2021). A note on the overall study: The cohort included three men and two women between 18 and 49 years of age. For each donor, CD4 naive and CD4 memory were each given three plates, CD8 naive was given two plates, and CD8 memory was given one plate. To estimate repertoire size and how much clonotype sharing occurs between individuals, the study deeply sequenced the blood TCR repertoires of about five healthy adults. Different laboratories and diverse techniques were used to prepare libraries and sequence TCR repertoires, to increase sequencing depth and limit assay-specific biases. Each donor's leukapheresis produced roughly between roughly 0.94 and 9.5 billion PBMCs. Broad study findings and their caveats: Pairwise subsampling indicated that sequencing depth was expected to affect the degree of clonotype sharing among donors. Compared with non-shared clonotypes, clonotypes shared by all four sorted-subset donors had higher generation probabilities. Across a handful of donors, roughly 5% of naive CD4, 3% to 4% of naive CD8, approximately 2.5% of memory CD4, and approximately 0.4% of memory CD8 clonotypes were shared. Because the study included only a small number of donors, the genetic and exposure-history diversity represented was limited. Even with the large sequencing depth, rarefaction of the sorted-subset datasets indicated that sequencing was incomplete. Only blood was sampled, and tissue TCR repertoires likely differ from those in blood. Naive subsets generally had larger estimated clonotype richness than memory subsets.

Using the deep immunoSEQ assay, multiplex PCR amplified TCR CDR3 regions from genomic DNA. Extracted genomic DNA from each cell subset was distributed evenly across all wells of several immunoSEQ 96-well plates, and each plate was treated as a replicate. For sorted subsets, roughly 190 ng of genomic DNA, equivalent to some 30,000 T cell genomes, went into each replicate PCR. The purified libraries were quantified using a Qubit 3.0 fluorometer, sized with a Bioanalyzer 2100, and then quantified again using the KAPA Library Quantification kit. Every immunoSEQ 96-well plate was sequenced on a dedicated single-read 150-cycle Illumina NextSeq 550 flow cell. The paper's processing steps were these. Because the immunoSEQ output held only junctional sequences and lacked quality scores, the filtering could not match the filtering applied to full-length reads. To assign V/J genes and CDR3, sequences were annotated against IMGT germline references using PyIR, a Python wrapper for IgBLAST v1.9. Reads were filtered out if the reads had weak V/J assignments (E-value above 1e-6), no CDR3, stop codons, out-of-frame junctions, or ambiguous translated residues. V3J clonotypes were defined by identical inferred V gene, J gene, and CDR3 amino acid sequence. Percentage overlap between repertoires was computed as shared unique clonotypes divided by the size of the smaller repertoire. Richness of each repertoire was evaluated using RTK rarefaction, the Chao1 estimator, and Recon v2.1 estimates of unobserved clonotypes. For all TCRbeta clonotypes obtained by the gDNA method from four donors, generation probabilities were computed with OLGA. TCRdb's version of the immuneACCESS table is confined to in-frame rearrangements and falls short of the full clone set. An unresolved V gene accounts for under half of the shortfall where checked; the remainder is of unknown origin. That table furnishes V, J and clone size, whereas the DNA furnished D and trimming. A total of just over 2,000,000 clones appear in this sample, 95% of them only once. Of the sample, more than 0.1% is held by the ten largest clones.

The specimen sequenced was naive CD4+ T cells sorted from blood. This specimen's cell subset or site label, interpreted: CD45RA+ positively selected. The chain uses TRBV2 and TRBJ2-4; too little of a D gene remains to name it. The source is a man aged 18 to 29 in good health. The CDR3: CASSEAFAVLAKNIQYF. The nucleotide sequence reads as follows: TGTGCCAGCAGTGAAGCCTTTGCGGTACTAGCCAAAAACATTCAGTACTTC.